The 29 T cell receptor beta chains below all came from one sample that was sequenced in a study of PD-1 blockade in classical Hodgkin lymphoma. Time point given: cycle 4 day 1 (C4D1), after five to seven weeks of nivolumab. Each of the patients experienced relapse following autologous stem cell transplantation, and their brentuximab vedotin exposure differed. Researchers pulled CD8+ T cells out of thawed PBMCs using magnetic negative selection. Produced via immunoSEQ multiplex PCR; TCRdb's table is partial and in-frame only. The table has 6,000 to 9,500 clones, approximately 80% seen once. Sequencing was performed on CD8+ T cells from blood, taken before the fourth cycle of nivolumab. The receptors were gathered from a human donor with classical Hodgkin lymphoma.

The chain joins TRBV27 to TRBJ2-3; 7 nucleotides line up with TRBD2. The CDR3 has 16 amino acids. V was clipped by 1 base and J by 1 base; unmatched bases: 5. Germline CDR1 is MNHEY and CDR2 is SMNVEV (reference sequence). The chain's CDR3 is CASSLWGGSRTDTQYF. CDR3 DNA sequence: TGTGCCAGCAGTTTATGGGGGGGATCGCGCACAGATACGCAGTATTTT.

There are a few counts of this clone. J is TRBJ1-4 and V is TRBV5-4; maybe TRBD1 (6 bases). Germline values: CDR1 SGHNT, CDR2 YYREEE (reference sequence). Trimming took 0 bases from V and 5 from J, leaving 8 bases between them. The CDR3 length is 14 residues. The CDR3 bases are TGTGCCAGCAGCTTGGCGCAGGGGAATGAAAAACTGTTTTTT. It specifies CASSLAQGNEKLFF.

The chain has TRBV27 and TRBJ1-1; tentative D call: TRBD1 (5 bases). The V gene lost 0 bases and the J gene lost 5 bases, with 10 bases spanning the gap. This CDR3 comprises 14 residues. Germline assignment: CDR1 MNHEY and CDR2 SMNVEV (reference sequence). The CDR3 DNA reads as TGTGCCAGCAGTTTATCTAACTCAGGGACTGAAGCTTTCTTT. This sequence encodes CASSLSNSGTEAFF.

The chain carries TRBV30 and TRBJ2-7; no clear D gene. This CDR3 contains 11 residues. Germline values: CDR1 GTSNPN, CDR2 SVGIG (reference sequence). Trimming removed 0 bases at V and 6 bases at J, with 6 bases between. The CDR3 sequence: CAWSVWGEQYF. The CDR3 DNA sequence: TGTGCCTGGAGTGTATGGGGCGAGCAGTACTTC.

The chain joins TRBV6-6 to TRBJ2-1, with TRBD2 matching 11 bases. The CDR3 sequence is 16 residues long. V trimming: 4 bases; J trimming: 5 bases; junction bases outside the gene matches: 7. Germline V gene lookup returns CDR1 MNHNY and CDR2 SVGAGI (reference sequence). The CDR3 nucleotides are TGTGCCAGCAGTTCCAGACTAGCGGGGTGGCACAATGAGCAGTTCTTC. Amino acids: CASSSRLAGWHNEQFF.

The J gene is TRBJ2-3, the V gene TRBV5-6; 7 bases fit TRBD1. V lost 5 bases to trimming and J lost 5 bases; unmatched junction nucleotides: 5. The germline V gene encodes CDR1 SGHDT and CDR2 YYEEEE. This CDR3 spans 13 amino acids. CDR3 in DNA: TGTGCCAGCAGGACAGGGTTATTAGATACGCAGTATTTT. It encodes CASRTGLLDTQYF.

The gene calls are TRBV7-9 and TRBJ1-3; D remains ambiguous. V shed 5 bases and J shed 2 bases, with 7 bases lying between them. The CDR3 has 13 residues. Germline loops: CDR1 SEHNR, CDR2 FQNEAQ (reference sequence). Here the CDR3 DNA reads TGTGCCAGCAGCGCTACTCCTGGAAACACCATATATTTT. It yields the protein CASSATPGNTIYF.

This chain links TRBV6-5 with TRBJ1-3; D gene unclear. V was clipped by 0 bases and J by 0 bases, with 6 bases between them. Looked up from germline, CDR1 is MNHEY and CDR2 is SVGAGI. The CDR3 totals 15 residues. CDR3 nucleotide sequence: TGTGCCAGCAGTTACTCTCCGGACTCTGGAAACACCATATATTTT. Translation gives CASSYSPDSGNTIYF.

This CDR3 is CATSRAGGASGGETQYF. The CDR3 DNA reads TGTGCCACCAGCAGGGCAGGGGGGGCTAGCGGAGGAGAGACCCAGTACTTC. This sequence joins TRBV15 and TRBJ2-5; either TRBD1 or TRBD2 may supply D (7 bases each). Germline-derived CDR1 and CDR2 are LNHNV and YYDKDF (reference sequence). The CDR3 runs 17 residues. Trimming pared 3 bases from V and 4 bases from J, leaving 21 bases between.

The V and J genes are TRBV9 and TRBJ2-3; unclear D gene. V lost 1 base and J lost 2, with 11 bases in between. The CDR3 covers 15 residues. Germline values: CDR1 SGDLS, CDR2 YYNGEE. CDR3 sequence: CASSVSGPLTDTQYF. As DNA, the CDR3 is TGTGCCAGCAGCGTATCTGGGCCCCTCACAGATACGCAGTATTTT.

This chain joins TRBV4-1 and TRBJ2-7, with D uncertain. The CDR3 covers 14 residues. CDR1 MGHRA and CDR2 YSYEKL come from the germline V gene. Trimming shortened V by 1 base and J by 1 base, and 8 bases separated the two germline ends. CDR3: CASSQVYLSYEQYF. DNA for the CDR3: TGCGCCAGCAGCCAAGTCTACCTTTCCTACGAGCAGTACTTC.

V is TRBV6-6 and J is TRBJ2-7; D gene unclear. Germline V gene sequence: CDR1 MNHNY, CDR2 SVGAGI (reference sequence). The CDR3 consists of 13 residues. V was shortened by 4 bases and J by 7 bases, with 14 bases between the two germline ends. The DNA for the CDR3 is TGTGCCAGCAGTTCTACAGTTTTTTATGAGCAGTACTTC. Protein sequence: CASSSTVFYEQYF.

This clone was counted a single time. CDR3 coding DNA: TGTGCCAGCAGCGCCACCAGCGCCGCCTACGAGCAGTACTTC. Translation gives CASSATSAAYEQYF. The J gene is TRBJ2-7, the V gene TRBV9, with unresolved D. Trimming removed 3 bases at V and 2 bases at J, with 12 bases between. The germline gives CDR1 SGDLS, CDR2 YYNGEE. This CDR3 has 14 amino acids.

J is TRBJ2-3 and V is TRBV28, with D unresolved. Per germline, CDR1 MDHEN and CDR2 SYDVKM. The CDR3 loop spans 15 amino acids. The V gene lost 2 bases and the J gene lost 2 bases, with 11 bases spanning the gap. In DNA form, the CDR3 reads TGTGCCAGCAGTTTACAGGCGCACGCCACAGATACGCAGTATTTT. Its translation is CASSLQAHATDTQYF.

The DNA for the CDR3 is TGTGCCAGCAGCTTTCCCGGACTAGCGGGAGAATCCTACGAGCAGTACTTC. Residues: CASSFPGLAGESYEQYF. The chain has TRBV7-9 and TRBJ2-7; 13 positions match TRBD2. Germline CDR1 and CDR2: SEHNR and FQNEAQ (reference sequence). The junction had 6 bases not matched to a gene; V was cut back by 3 bases and J by 1 base. This CDR3 is built from 17 residues.

The chain has TRBV5-6 and TRBJ2-2; 7 bases are shared with TRBD1. V shed 0 bases, J shed 5 bases, and the junction held 13 bases outside the gene matches. This CDR3 is built from 18 residues. Germline assignment: CDR1 SGHDT and CDR2 YYEEEE. CDR3: CASSLVRWSDRVTGELFF. CDR3 DNA: TGTGCCAGCAGCTTGGTCCGTTGGTCTGACAGGGTGACCGGGGAGCTGTTTTTT.

The chain has TRBV9 and TRBJ2-7, with 8 bases matching TRBD1. The CDR3 covers 13 residues. J gave up 6 bases and V 3 bases, and 5 bases lay outside the gene matches. Germline CDR1 and CDR2: SGDLS and YYNGEE. The CDR3 sequence: CASSAGQGIEQYF. The DNA of the CDR3 is TGTGCCAGCAGCGCAGGACAGGGTATCGAGCAGTACTTC.

The chain couples TRBV4-2 to TRBJ2-1, with 10 bases aligning to TRBD2. The length of the CDR3 is 15 residues. Germline V lookup: CDR1 LGHNA, CDR2 YNFKEQ. Trimming cost V 5 bases and J 9 bases; bases outside gene matches: 10. The CDR3 region is CASSWFGLAGVEQFF. The DNA for the CDR3 is TGTGCCAGCAGCTGGTTCGGGCTAGCGGGAGTTGAGCAGTTCTTC.

The chain carries TRBV2 and TRBJ2-5; 7 positions match TRBD2. CDR3 size: 13 residues. With V trimmed by 3 bases and J by 5 bases, 3 bases remained unmatched. Per the germline V gene, CDR1 is SNHLY and CDR2 is FYNNEI. The CDR3 DNA reads as TGTGCCAGCAGTGATGATAGCGGGGAGACCCAGTACTTC. It is translated as CASSDDSGETQYF.

This clone has just a few counts. The gene calls are TRBV19 and TRBJ1-1; D not certain. The germline V and J ends were trimmed by 5 bases and 4 bases, with 11 bases remaining between them. Germline V gives CDR1 LNHDA, CDR2 SQIVND (reference sequence). The CDR3 is 13 residues long. CDR3: CASSPNLGTEAFF. The CDR3 DNA is TGTGCCAGTAGTCCTAACCTGGGCACTGAAGCTTTCTTT.

The J gene is TRBJ2-7, the V gene TRBV5-1, with D possibly being TRBD1 (6 bases). V was cut by 3 bases and J by 3 bases, with 25 bases left in between. The CDR3 extends over 18 amino acids. Germline V gives CDR1 SGHRS, CDR2 YFSETQ. The CDR3, as DNA: TGCGCCAGCAGCTCCAGGGGCAGCTTGTCTGGCCGAAACTACGAGCAGTACTTC. Translated, it gives CASSSRGSLSGRNYEQYF.

This clone appeared a few times. The chain employs TRBV11-2 and TRBJ1-4, with 10 bases identical to TRBD1. CDR3 length equals 15 residues. The ends lost 6 bases at V and 6 bases at J; junction bases unmatched: 7. Germline assignment: CDR1 SGHAT and CDR2 FQNNGV. This CDR3 reads CASRLTGTGDEKLFF. In DNA form, the CDR3 reads TGTGCCAGCAGACTAACCGGGACAGGGGATGAAAAACTGTTTTTT.

The rearrangement links TRBV28 to TRBJ1-1; perhaps TRBD1 as D (6 bases). Germline V gene lookup returns CDR1 MDHEN and CDR2 SYDVKM. The CDR3 is made up of 16 amino acids. V gave up 1 base and J gave up 1 base, with 13 bases separating them. In DNA, the CDR3 is TGTGCCAGCAGTTTATCGGCGACAGGCCGGAACACTGAAGCTTTCTTT. This codes for CASSLSATGRNTEAFF. Using reference TRBV28 and TRBJ1-1 for the parts outside the CDR3, the full variable domain is DVKVTQSSRYLVKRTGEKVFLECVQDMDHENMFWYRQDPGLGLRLIYFSYDVKMKEKGDIPEGYSVSREKKERFSLILESASTNQTSMYLCASSLSATGRNTEAFFGQGTRLTVV.

The V and J genes are TRBV9 and TRBJ1-4, with D unclear. V was trimmed by 3 bases and J by 1 base, leaving 7 bases between them. The length of the CDR3 is 14 residues. Germline assignment: CDR1 SGDLS and CDR2 YYNGEE. The CDR3 sequence is CASSASGTNEKLFF. Here the CDR3 DNA reads TGTGCCAGCAGCGCCAGTGGAACTAATGAAAAACTGTTTTTT.

The chain links TRBV6-1 to TRBJ1-1; 9 bases agree with TRBD1. Germline V lookup: CDR1 MNHNS, CDR2 SASEGT. This CDR3 has 14 amino acids. V dropped 7 bases and J dropped 4; count of bases not matched to a gene: 7. CDR3 in amino acids: CASTRGQGSTEAFF. DNA for the CDR3: TGTGCCAGCACTCGGGGACAGGGTAGCACTGAAGCTTTCTTT.

The chain combines TRBV27 with TRBJ1-1; TRBD1 is a possible D gene (5 bases). Trimming pared 3 bases from V and 4 bases from J, leaving 9 bases between. From germline, CDR1 is MNHEY and CDR2 SMNVEV (reference sequence). The CDR3 is made up of 13 amino acids. In nucleotides, the CDR3 is TGTGCCAGCAGTTTCGGGGCCCGCACTGAAGCTTTCTTT. This translates into CASSFGARTEAFF.

The chain has TRBV4-1 and TRBJ1-4, with D perhaps TRBD1 (5 bases). Germline CDR1 is MGHRA and CDR2 is YSYEKL. This CDR3 is built from 19 residues. V lost 0 bases and J lost 5, with 22 bases in between. The CDR3 protein is CASSQEGAGSDLFNEKLFF. The CDR3 nucleotides are TGCGCCAGCAGCCAAGAAGGGGCAGGTTCGGACTTGTTCAATGAAAAACTGTTTTTT.

The V call is TRBV10-3, the J call TRBJ1-1, with D unresolved. The V gene lost 8 bases and the J gene lost 1 base, with 11 bases spanning the gap. The CDR3 consists of 13 residues. From germline, CDR1 is ENHRY and CDR2 SYGVKD. The CDR3 sequence: CAIRAGENTEAFF. The CDR3 nucleotides read TGTGCCATCCGAGCGGGTGAGAACACTGAAGCTTTCTTT.

The V call is TRBV5-6, the J call TRBJ1-5, with D unclear. Germline V CDR1 and CDR2: SGHDT, YYEEEE. This CDR3 has 12 residues. V lost 0 bases to trimming and J lost 7 bases, with 5 bases between them. CDR3 nucleotides: TGTGCCAGCAGCTTGGTCAGGCAGCCCCAGCATTTT. Translating it yields CASSLVRQPQHF.